The 19 T cell receptor beta chains presented below share a single source sample, sequenced in a study of T cells in Graves' hyperthyroidism and ophthalmopathy. The investigators amplified TCR beta CDR3 regions from RNA transcripts. The TCR CDR3 was amplified in a first-round RT-PCR using the HTBI primer set. TCRdb re-called the multiplex PCR reads with MiXCR, one entry per CDR3 protein. The sample has 490,000 or so distinct CDR3 sequences; over 45% are singletons. Sequenced material: peripheral blood or thyroid tissue (not recorded which). The receptors were sampled from an adult woman with Graves' disease, either hyperthyroidism or ophthalmopathy (not recorded which).

The sample holds many counts of this clonotype. The V gene is TRBV24-1, the J gene TRBJ2-2; 13 bases map to TRBD2. V gave up 7 bases and J gave up 6 bases; unmatched junction bases: 1. The germline CDR1 and CDR2 sequences are KGHDR and SFDVKD. This CDR3 spans 14 amino acids. The CDR3 DNA reads TGTGCCACCAGGGGACTAGCGGGATCCGGGGAGCTGTTTTTT. Amino acid sequence: CATRGLAGSGELFF.

The gene calls are TRBV5-1 and TRBJ2-7; TRBD1 might be the D (6 bases). Trimming took 2 bases from V and 2 from J, leaving 11 bases between them. Germline V gene sequence: CDR1 SGHRS, CDR2 YFSETQ. The CDR3 runs 14 residues. CDR3 protein: CASSFEDRTYEQYF. CDR3 sequence (DNA): TGCGCCAGCAGCTTTGAGGACAGAACCTACGAGCAGTACTTC.

V gene TRBV24-1 combines with J gene TRBJ1-1; 8 bases fit TRBD1. This CDR3 comprises 13 residues. J lost 8 bases, V lost 3 bases, and 4 bases had no gene match. Germline values: CDR1 KGHDR, CDR2 SFDVKD. The CDR3 loop reads CATSDLGTGEAFF. The CDR3, as DNA: TGTGCCACCAGTGATCTCGGGACAGGAGAAGCTTTCTTT.

The CDR3: CASSLVPFSLSETQHF. As DNA, the CDR3 is TGTGCCAGCAGCTTAGTCCCCTTCTCCCTCTCAGAGACCCAGCATTTT. The chain couples TRBV7-2 to TRBJ1-5; no firm D call. V lost 1 base, J lost 11 bases, and 21 bases lay in between. The germline V gene has CDR1 SGHTA and CDR2 FQGNSA. The CDR3 extends over 16 amino acids.

This clonotype was seen ten or more times. Relative to the germline gene, one junction end is altered; a read error may explain this. The V call is TRBV4-2, the J call TRBJ1-2; no clear D. The germline V gene has CDR1 LGHNA and CDR2 YNFKEQ. This CDR3 contains 13 residues. In DNA form, the CDR3 reads TGTGCCAGCAACCAAGTACAAGGTGGAGGCTACACCTTC. Residues: CASNQVQGGGYTF.

This chain links TRBV2 with TRBJ2-5; 9 bases match TRBD1. Germline V gives CDR1 SNHLY, CDR2 FYNNEI. Germline trimming cut 8 bases from V and 2 bases from J; bases unmatched to any gene: 6. The length of the CDR3 is 14 residues. The CDR3 loop is CASGWTGAQETQYF. The CDR3 coding sequence is TGTGCCAGCGGATGGACAGGGGCGCAAGAGACCCAGTACTTC.

The V gene is TRBV9, the J gene TRBJ2-3; TRBD2 might be the D (6 bases). The germline V gene has CDR1 SGDLS and CDR2 YYNGEE. The CDR3 extends over 17 amino acids. V was clipped by 4 bases and J by 2 bases, with 20 bases between them. CDR3 nucleotides: TGTGCCAGCAGCCCTTGGGGGGAGGAGATCTCCACAGATACGCAGTATTTT. It is translated as CASSPWGEEISTDTQYF. The full variable domain, with the rest looked up from reference TRBV9 and TRBJ2-3, is DSGVTQTPKHLITATGQRVTLRCSPRSGDLSVYWYQQSLDQGLQFLIQYYNGEERAKGNILERFSAQQFPDLHSELNLSSLELGDSALYFCASSPWGEEISTDTQYFGPGTRLTVL.

In its sample, this clonotype was seen many times. CDR3 sequence (DNA): TGTGCCAGCAGCCAGACGAAGACCCAGTACTTC. Translated: CASSQTKTQYF. V is TRBV7-2 and J is TRBJ2-5; D gene unclear. V shed 5 bases and J shed 6 bases, with 7 bases lying between them. CDR3 size: 11 residues. The V gene's germline CDR1 is SGHTA and CDR2 FQGNSA.

The sample holds a few counts of this clonotype. The J gene is TRBJ2-7, the V gene TRBV29-1, with 7 bases that match TRBD1. The germline CDR1 and CDR2 sequences are SQVTM and ANQGSEA. The CDR3 is 13 residues long. The V and J ends lost 5 bases and 3 bases, in that order; junction bases with no gene match: 7. CDR3 DNA sequence: TGCAGCGTTACCACAGGGGCGGTCTACGAGCAGTACTTC. Protein product: CSVTTGAVYEQYF.

The V gene is TRBV10-2, the J gene TRBJ1-4, with D hard to call. V dropped 0 bases and J dropped 8 bases, with 4 bases sitting between them. Germline V gene sequence: CDR1 WSHSY, CDR2 SAAADI. This CDR3 is 12 amino acids long. The CDR3 here is CASSESREKLFF. The CDR3 DNA follows: TGCGCCAGCAGTGAGTCAAGGGAAAAACTGTTTTTT.

This clonotype was seen many times. The chain uses TRBV7-2 and TRBJ2-6; 8 bases match TRBD2. The germline V gene has CDR1 SGHTA and CDR2 FQGNSA. This CDR3 has 20 amino acids. The V gene end was trimmed by 1 base and the J gene end by 2 bases; junction bases not matched to a gene: 13. Here the CDR3 DNA reads TGTGCCAGCAGCTTAGGCCGGGGGCGAGCGGGAGCTGCTGGGGCCAACGTCCTGACTTTC. It codes for CASSLGRGRAGAAGANVLTF.

This clonotype was seen ten or more times. V is TRBV15 and J is TRBJ1-2, with D unclear. The CDR3 has 13 amino acids. V was shortened by 0 bases and J by 4 bases, with 6 bases between the two germline ends. Germline-derived CDR1 and CDR2 are LNHNV and YYDKDF (reference sequence). CDR3 amino acids: CATSRDRSYGYTF. For the CDR3, the DNA is TGTGCCACCAGCAGAGATCGCAGCTATGGCTACACCTTC. Drawing the rest from reference TRBV15 and TRBJ1-2, the complete variable domain is DAMVIQNPRYQVTQFGKPVTLSCSQTLNHNVMYWYQQKSSQAPKLLFHYYDKDFNNEADTPDNFQSRRPNTSFCFLDIRSPGLGDTAMYLCATSRDRSYGYTFGSGTRLTVV.

The chain employs TRBV29-1 and TRBJ1-1; D gene unclear. Germline CDR1 SQVTM, CDR2 ANQGSEA. V lost 1 base and J lost 7, with 13 bases in between. The CDR3 is 13 residues long. DNA of the CDR3: TGCAGCGTTGAAGGGGAGGACTTTGGTGAAGCTTTCTTT. Translating it yields CSVEGEDFGEAFF.

In this sample, this clonotype turned up many times. This chain links TRBV11-2 with TRBJ2-5; D unclear. The CDR3 loop spans 13 amino acids. V was pared by 5 bases and J by 0 bases, with 7 bases between. Germline loops: CDR1 SGHAT, CDR2 FQNNGV. The CDR3 here is CASSNRDQETQYF. In DNA, the CDR3 is TGTGCCAGCAGCAACCGGGACCAAGAGACCCAGTACTTC. The variable domain in full, completed from reference TRBV11-2 and TRBJ2-5, reads EAGVAQSPRYKIIEKRQSVAFWCNPISGHATLYWYQQILGQGPKLLIQFQNNGVVDDSQLPKDRFSAERLKGVDSTLKIQPAKLEDSAVYLCASSNRDQETQYFGPGTRLLVL.

The chain links TRBV28 to TRBJ1-1; D gene ambiguous. The CDR3 has 15 amino acids. Germline lookup yields CDR1 MDHEN and CDR2 SYDVKM. Trimming pared 7 bases from V and 1 base from J, leaving 16 bases between. CDR3 loop: CASTPGDARNTEAFF. The CDR3 region has the DNA TGTGCCAGCACCCCGGGAGACGCGAGGAACACTGAAGCTTTCTTT. Drawing the rest from reference TRBV28 and TRBJ1-1, the complete variable domain is DVKVTQSSRYLVKRTGEKVFLECVQDMDHENMFWYRQDPGLGLRLIYFSYDVKMKEKGDIPEGYSVSREKKERFSLILESASTNQTSMYLCASTPGDARNTEAFFGQGTRLTVV.

The gene calls are TRBV25-1 and TRBJ2-5; 11 bases line up with TRBD2. Germline V gene lookup returns CDR1 MGHDK and CDR2 SYGVNS. The CDR3 spans 15 residues. Trimming at V came to 6 bases and at J to 3 bases, leaving 6 bases not matched to a gene. CDR3 DNA sequence: TGTGCCAGCAGGCCCCCGGGACTAGCGGAAGAGACCCAGTACTTC. This encodes CASRPPGLAEETQYF.

The genes are TRBV5-4 and TRBJ1-2, with a possible D match to TRBD1 (5 bases). The V end lost 0 bases, the J end lost 0 bases, and 12 bases lay between the germline ends. Germline values: CDR1 SGHNT, CDR2 YYREEE (reference sequence). This CDR3 spans 16 amino acids. DNA for the CDR3: TGTGCCAGCAGCTTGGCCCTCCAGGGAGCTAACTATGGCTACACCTTC. This translates into CASSLALQGANYGYTF.

This clonotype was seen only a few times. The DNA of the CDR3 is TGTGCCAGCAGCACTTTGTTCCACGAGCAGTACTTC. Its protein is CASSTLFHEQYF. The chain joins TRBV13 to TRBJ2-7; D gene unclear. This CDR3 contains 12 residues. Germline V lookup: CDR1 PRHDT, CDR2 FYEKMQ (reference sequence). With 5 bases removed from V and 5 bases from J, the gap between germline ends came to 10 bases.

This clonotype was found many times. The J gene is TRBJ2-7, the V gene TRBV5-1; either TRBD1 or TRBD2 may fit D (5 bases each). The CDR3 spans 15 residues. The V gene lost 0 bases and the J gene lost 3 bases, with 13 bases spanning the gap. The V gene's germline CDR1 is SGHRS and CDR2 YFSETQ. The CDR3: CASSLAVGTDYEQYF. CDR3 DNA: TGCGCCAGCAGCTTGGCCGTTGGGACGGACTACGAGCAGTACTTC.